Detailed here is one TCR beta chain. Its antigen is as yet unknown. The read ends 3 residues shy of where the CDR3 ends; the end is completed using the germline J gene. The source of the sample is a study of Tregs in tolerant kidney transplant recipients. Study-level findings and limits: The most relevant donor-specific Treg TCRbeta repertoire apparently came from expansion with activated donor B cells.

The CDR3 is 13 amino acids. Germline V gene data show CDR1 as DFQATT and CDR2 as SNEGSKA (reference sequence). With V trimmed by 7 bases and J by 7 bases, 8 bases remained unmatched. Data came from immunoSEQ multiplex PCR; TCRdb stores just in-frame clones and leaves some out. This sample's table has about 48,000 clones. The sequence was collected from a human donor who received a combined kidney and bone marrow transplant. The V gene is TRBV20-1, the J gene TRBJ1-4, with TRBD1 matching 8 bases. Sequences were derived from CD4+ T cells from blood, sampled before the transplant. The covered CDR3 bases are TGCAGTGTTCCCGGGACAGGCGGTGAAAAA. Residues: CSVPGTGGEK. The complete CDR3 reads CSVPGTGGEKLFF.